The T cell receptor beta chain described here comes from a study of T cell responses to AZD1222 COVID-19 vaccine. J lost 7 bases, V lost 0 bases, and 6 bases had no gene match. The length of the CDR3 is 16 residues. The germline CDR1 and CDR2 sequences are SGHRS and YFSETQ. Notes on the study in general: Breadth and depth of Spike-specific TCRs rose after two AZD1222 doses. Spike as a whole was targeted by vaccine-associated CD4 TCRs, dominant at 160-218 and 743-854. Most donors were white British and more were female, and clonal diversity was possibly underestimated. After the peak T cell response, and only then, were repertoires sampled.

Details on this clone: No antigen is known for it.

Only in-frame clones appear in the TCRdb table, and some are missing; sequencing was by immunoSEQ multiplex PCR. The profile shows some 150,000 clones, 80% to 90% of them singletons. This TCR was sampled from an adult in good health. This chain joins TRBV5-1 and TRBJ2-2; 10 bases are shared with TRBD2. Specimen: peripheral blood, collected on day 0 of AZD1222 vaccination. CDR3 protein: CASSLEPSGSGGELFF. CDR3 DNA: TGCGCCAGCAGCTTGGAGCCTAGCGGGAGTGGCGGGGAGCTGTTTTTT.